The clone carrying this T cell receptor beta chain was detected ten times or more. This sample is part of a study of tumor-infiltrating lymphocytes in primary liver carcinoma. Constant-region priming of 500 to 550 ng total RNA yielded TCR beta cDNA. Employing slightly modified ARM-PCR, three nested multiplex PCR rounds were run, and these gave rise to the TCR beta libraries. TCRdb ran MiXCR on the multiplex PCR reads and lists one entry per CDR3 protein. The table includes 150,000 to 200,000 distinct CDR3 sequences, less than 75% detected once. Blood RNA originated from unsorted whole blood, with germline DNA additionally extracted. The clonotype originates from a woman aged 55 to 70 with primary liver carcinoma and hepatitis B virus infection. Source material: peripheral blood.

Written as DNA, the CDR3 is TGCGCCAGCAGCCCTATCCTGAAGCGGGAGGGAAACAATGAGCAGTTCTTC. Its protein is CASSPILKREGNNEQFF. This rearrangement joins TRBV4-1 to TRBJ2-1, with TRBD2 identical over 10 bases. The CDR3 has 17 residues. Trimming at V came to 4 bases and at J to 5 bases, leaving 11 bases not matched to a gene. Germline CDR1 and CDR2: MGHRA and YSYEKL.